This TCR beta chain was sequenced during a study of blood T cell repertoires in COVID-19 (TCRdb year 2020). Background on the whole study: Samples from collaborators originated in the United States, Italy and Spain and spanned both the acute and convalescent phases of COVID-19. The prospective study material was composed of cDNA or gDNA derived from T cells, B-cell-depleted T cells, or PBMCs. Deeply sampled blood TCRbeta repertoires from subjects exposed to, actively infected with, or recovered from COVID-19 were included in the dataset. The repertoires were released in a freely available public database meant as a resource for research on the immune response to SARS-CoV-2. Samples came from the ongoing ImmuneRACE study (first 160 participants) plus 1,254 subjects from 6 global collaborators. Nearly every sample came with metadata listing a de-identified subject ID, COVID-19 status, age in years and sex. Where available, HLA class I and class II types were obtained from metadata supplied by the sample provider rather than from assay-based typing.

To note about this clone: It lacks a known antigen. No base qualities exist here, and no much larger clone lies one base off it.

The cysteine opens and the phenylalanine closes a CDR3 of 22 amino acids. Only the CDR3 part of the read is kept: 66 bases, read in frame from the first base. Trimming takes 1 base off V and 0 bases off J; junction bases not matched to a gene: 18. From a lookup of the germline V gene, CDR1 and CDR2 are SGHRS and YFSETQ. TCRbeta CDR3 regions were amplified from genomic DNA by means of the immunoSEQ Assay, a bias-controlled multiplex PCR. On the authors' methods: Nucleated cell counts per sample were estimated from amplification of reference gene primers within the assay. To quantify the absolute abundance of each unique TCRbeta CDR3 rearrangement, sequence reads were collapsed and filtered. For each sample, productive Simpson clonality was calculated as the square root of Simpson's diversity index over productive rearrangements. TCRdb mirrors the immuneACCESS table, restricted to in-frame sequences. Some clones are absent from its copies; in checked studies, under half trace to an unresolved V gene, and the reason for the others is unknown. The V and J calls and clone size come from that table; D and trimming were worked out from the DNA. For this sample the table gives approximately 98,000 clones, of which roughly four fifths were detected only once. About 4% of the sample belongs to the ten largest clones.

Each collaborating institution followed its own protocols to collect whole blood in K2EDTA tubes. For TCRbeta analysis, collaborators shipped samples as frozen whole blood, isolated PBMCs, or DNA extracted from either of those sample types. What the work shows at the level of the full study, not this receptor alone: The quantity of clinical and demographic metadata differed by source and by participant and was supplied without curation.

This chain joins TRBV5-1 to TRBJ2-3; 12 junctional bases match TRBD2. The sequence was obtained from a woman between 65 and 79 years old with acute or convalescent COVID-19. The sample was peripheral blood. CDR3 region: CASSLSMIRGASGRGSTDTQYF. The DNA sequence follows: TGCGCCAGCAGCTTGTCGATGATCCGGGGAGCTAGCGGGAGGGGCAGCACAGATACGCAGTATTTT. Where the CDR3 stops, the reference TRBV5-1 and TRBJ2-3 genes take over; the full variable domain is KAGVTQTPRYLIKTRGQQVTLSCSPISGHRSVSWYQQTPGQGLQFLFEYFSETQRNKGNFPGRFSGRQFSNSRSEMNVSTLELGDSALYLCASSLSMIRGASGRGSTDTQYFGPGTRLTVL.